These T cell receptor beta chains were read from a single sample in a study of response to subunit inactivated influenza vaccine. TCRdb called the RT-PCR reads again in MiXCR, with one record for every CDR3 protein. The table includes around 300,000 distinct CDR3 sequences, roughly 22% detected once. The sequencing here drew on PBMCs from blood, taken approximately 20 months after vaccination. These receptors were obtained from a man aged 50-75 years who received an inactivated influenza vaccine. Both conserved end residues are part of each CDR3. A D gene is named only where the DNA matches it firmly. The size field is filled for only some rows; it gives once, few, many or a size class.

j_gene,d_gene,v_gene,abundance,CDR3aa,CDR3nt
TRBJ1-5,-,TRBV12-3/TRBV12-4,-,CASSLNGGGQPQHF,TGTGCCAGCAGTTTGAATGGGGGCGGTCAGCCCCAGCATTTT
TRBJ2-2,-,TRBV5-1,few,CASRVDLSGELFF,TGCGCCAGCAGAGTAGACCTATCCGGGGAGCTGTTTTTT
TRBJ1-3,-,TRBV15,few,CATSPTRNTIYF,TGTGCCACCAGCCCCACCCGAAACACCATATATTTT
TRBJ1-1,-,TRBV4-3,few,CASSQVWIGESESGTEAFF,TGCGCCAGCAGCCAAGTCTGGATTGGGGAGTCGGAAAGCGGCACTGAAGCTTTCTTT
TRBJ2-2,-,TRBV23-1,few,CASSQSSRVDTGELFF,TGCGCCAGCAGTCAATCGAGCAGGGTCGACACCGGGGAGCTGTTTTTT
TRBJ1-2,-,TRBV7-2,few,CASSLQSSAIPYGYTF,TGTGCCAGCAGCTTGCAGTCCTCCGCGATTCCCTATGGCTACACCTTC
TRBJ2-5,-,TRBV6-5,-,CASSYTIRETQYF,TGTGCCAGCAGTTACACCATACGGGAGACCCAGTACTTC
TRBJ1-1,-,TRBV28,many,CASTIDPLMNTEAFF,TGTGCCAGCACTATCGACCCGTTAATGAACACTGAAGCTTTCTTT
TRBJ1-2,TRBD1,TRBV29-1,many,CSVEDRGGGWGYTF,TGCAGCGTTGAAGACCGAGGGGGCGGATGGGGCTACACCTTC
TRBJ2-2,TRBD2,TRBV12-3/TRBV12-4,-,CASTYYTAGAGELFF,TGTGCCAGCACCTATTACACGGCGGGGGCCGGGGAGCTGTTTTTT
TRBJ1-1,TRBD1,TRBV6-5,few,CASSYVGSTGGGNTEAFF,TGTGCCAGCAGTTATGTCGGTTCGACAGGGGGCGGGAACACTGAAGCTTTCTTT
TRBJ1-5,-,TRBV4-1,many,CASSQVSAAGNQPQHF,TGCGCCAGCAGCCAAGTGTCAGCTGCGGGCAATCAGCCCCAGCATTTT
TRBJ2-7,-,TRBV25-1,-,CASSESLTDSYEQYF,TGTGCCAGCAGTGAATCGTTGACAGACTCCTACGAGCAGTACTTC
TRBJ1-1,-,TRBV12-3/TRBV12-4,few,CASSFRQDAPAEAFF,TGTGCCAGCAGCTTCAGACAGGATGCCCCGGCTGAAGCTTTCTTT
TRBJ1-5,TRBD1,TRBV20-1,few,CSAPRGLQSNQPQHF,TGCAGTGCCCCCAGGGGGCTGCAGAGCAATCAGCCCCAGCATTTT
TRBJ2-1,-,TRBV5-4,many,CASSLESSYNEQFF,TGTGCCAGCAGCTTGGAGAGCTCCTACAATGAGCAGTTCTTC
TRBJ2-2,TRBD1,TRBV7-3,-,CASSLSGSQGAVGELFF,TGTGCCAGCAGCTTATCCGGTTCGCAGGGGGCTGTCGGGGAGCTGTTTTTT